The TCR beta chain under discussion was sequenced for a study of radiation and T cells in renal cell carcinoma. The study, taken as a whole, reports: Pretreatment tumor biopsies were lacking, so baseline clonotypes are unknown.

In the case of this clone: What it binds is not known.

TCRdb's copy holds only in-frame clones and misses some; the assay was immunoSEQ multiplex PCR. The sample comprises 120,000 to 150,000 clones, 75% to 90% of which are singletons, and roughly 17% rests with the top ten. The CDR3 totals 16 residues. V shed 5 bases, J shed 4 bases, and the junction held 11 bases outside the gene matches. Germline CDR1 reads MDHEN; CDR2 reads SYDVKM. Time point: blood 4 weeks post-SBRT, at nephrectomy. Treatment meaning: 15 Gy SBRT to primary tumor, nephrectomy 4 weeks later. The patient's renal cell carcinoma had clear cell pathology. The clonotype originates from a woman in her forties or fifties with renal cell carcinoma. The rearrangement links TRBV28 to TRBJ1-5; 7 bases are a match to TRBD1. The starting material was blood, obtained from a patient whose treatment included radiotherapy and nephrectomy. CDR3 coding DNA: TGTGCCAGCAGTACGGCCTCCGGGACAGATAATCAGCCCCAGCATTTT. Translating gives CASSTASGTDNQPQHF.